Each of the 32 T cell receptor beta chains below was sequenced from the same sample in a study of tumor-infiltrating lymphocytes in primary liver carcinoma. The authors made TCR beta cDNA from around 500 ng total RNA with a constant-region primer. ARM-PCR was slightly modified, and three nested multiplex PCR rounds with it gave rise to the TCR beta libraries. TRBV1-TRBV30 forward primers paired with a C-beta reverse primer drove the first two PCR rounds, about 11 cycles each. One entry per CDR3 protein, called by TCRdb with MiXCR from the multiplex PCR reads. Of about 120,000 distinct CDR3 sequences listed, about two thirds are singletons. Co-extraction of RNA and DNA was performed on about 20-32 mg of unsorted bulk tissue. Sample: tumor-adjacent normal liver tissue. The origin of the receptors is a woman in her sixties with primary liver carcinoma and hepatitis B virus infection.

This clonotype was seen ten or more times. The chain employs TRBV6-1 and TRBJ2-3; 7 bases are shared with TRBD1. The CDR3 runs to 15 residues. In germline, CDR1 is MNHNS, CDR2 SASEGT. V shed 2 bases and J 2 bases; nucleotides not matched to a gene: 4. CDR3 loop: CASSEPGTATDTQYF. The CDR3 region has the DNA TGTGCCAGCAGTGAACCAGGGACAGCCACAGATACGCAGTATTTT.

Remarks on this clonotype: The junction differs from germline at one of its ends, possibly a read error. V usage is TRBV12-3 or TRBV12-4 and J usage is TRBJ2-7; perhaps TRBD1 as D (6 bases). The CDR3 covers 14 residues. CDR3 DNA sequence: TGTGCCGGCAGTCTACAGGGTTATTACTACGAGCAGTACTTC. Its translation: CAGSLQGYYYEQYF.

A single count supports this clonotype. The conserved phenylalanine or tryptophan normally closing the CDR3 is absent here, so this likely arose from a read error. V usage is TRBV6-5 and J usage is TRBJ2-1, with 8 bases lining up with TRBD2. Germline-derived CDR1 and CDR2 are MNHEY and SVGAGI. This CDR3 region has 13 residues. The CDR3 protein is CAGRRGGGDEQFL. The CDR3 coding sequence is TGTGCCGGCAGACGGGGGGGAGGGGATGAGCAGTTCCTC.

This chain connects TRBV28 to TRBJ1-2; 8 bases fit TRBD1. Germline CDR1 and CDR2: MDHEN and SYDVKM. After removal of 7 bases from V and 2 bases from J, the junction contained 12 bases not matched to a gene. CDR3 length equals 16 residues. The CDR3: CASTFPVRTGNYGYTF. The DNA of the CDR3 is TGTGCCAGCACTTTTCCGGTTAGGACAGGGAACTATGGCTACACCTTC.

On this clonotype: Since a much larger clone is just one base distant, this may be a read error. In DNA form, the CDR3 reads TGTGCCAGCAGCCCCCGGGGCTACCTATTAACCCGAAATCAGCCCCAGCATTTT. Protein: CASSPRGYLLTRNQPQHF. This chain connects TRBV7-9 to TRBJ1-5; D possibly corresponds to TRBD1 (5 bases). Germline V gives CDR1 SEHNR, CDR2 FQNEAQ (reference sequence). This CDR3 is 18 amino acids long. V was trimmed by 5 bases and J by 4 bases, leaving 24 bases between them.

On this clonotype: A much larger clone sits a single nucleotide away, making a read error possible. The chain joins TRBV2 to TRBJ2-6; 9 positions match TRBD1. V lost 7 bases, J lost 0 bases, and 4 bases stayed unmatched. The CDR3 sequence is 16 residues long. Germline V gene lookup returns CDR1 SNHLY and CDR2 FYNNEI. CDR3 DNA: TGTGCCAGCAACAAGACAGGGGGCTCTGGGGCCAACGTCCTGACTTTC. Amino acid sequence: CASNKTGGSGANVLTF.

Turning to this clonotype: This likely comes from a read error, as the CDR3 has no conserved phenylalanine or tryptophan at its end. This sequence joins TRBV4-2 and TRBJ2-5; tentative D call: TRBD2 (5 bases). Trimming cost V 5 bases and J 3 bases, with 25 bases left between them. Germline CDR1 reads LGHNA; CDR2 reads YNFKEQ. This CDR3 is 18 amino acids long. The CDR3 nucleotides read TGTGCCAGCAGCTCACAAGTATCGAGTCGTGCGGGCGAAGAGACCCAGTACCTC. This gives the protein CASSSQVSSRAGEETQYL.

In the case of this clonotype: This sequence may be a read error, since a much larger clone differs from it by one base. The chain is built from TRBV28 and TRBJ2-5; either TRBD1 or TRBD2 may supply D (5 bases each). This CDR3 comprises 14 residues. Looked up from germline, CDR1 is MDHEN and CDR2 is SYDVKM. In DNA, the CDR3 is TGTGGCAGCAGTTGGGGACCGAAGCAAGAGACCCAGTACTTC. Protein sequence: CGSSWGPKQETQYF.

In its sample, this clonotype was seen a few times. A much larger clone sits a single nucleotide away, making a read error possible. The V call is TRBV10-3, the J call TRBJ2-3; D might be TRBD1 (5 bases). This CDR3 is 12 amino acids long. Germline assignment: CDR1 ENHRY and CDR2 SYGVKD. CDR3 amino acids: CATLGPTDTQDF. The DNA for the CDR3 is TGTGCCACCCTGGGGCCCACAGATACGCAGGATTTT.

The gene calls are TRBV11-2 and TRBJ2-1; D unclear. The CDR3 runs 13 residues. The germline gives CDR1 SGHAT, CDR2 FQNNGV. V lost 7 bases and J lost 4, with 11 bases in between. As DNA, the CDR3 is TGTGCCAGCAACTCCGGTCTTTACAATGAGCAGTTCTTC. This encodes CASNSGLYNEQFF.

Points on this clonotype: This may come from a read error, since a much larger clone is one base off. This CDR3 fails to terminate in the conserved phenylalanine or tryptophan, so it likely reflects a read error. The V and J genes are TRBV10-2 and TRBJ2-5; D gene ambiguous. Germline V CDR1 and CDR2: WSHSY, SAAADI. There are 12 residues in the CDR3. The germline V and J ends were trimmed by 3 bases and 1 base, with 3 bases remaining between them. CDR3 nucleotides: TGCGCCAGCAGTGAAATCCAAGAGACCCAGTACCTC. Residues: CASSEIQETQYL.

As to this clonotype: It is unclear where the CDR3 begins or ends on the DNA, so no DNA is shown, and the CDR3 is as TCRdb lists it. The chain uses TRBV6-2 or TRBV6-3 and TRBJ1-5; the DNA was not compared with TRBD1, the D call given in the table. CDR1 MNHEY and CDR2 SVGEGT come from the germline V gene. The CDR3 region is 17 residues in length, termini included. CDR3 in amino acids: CASRYSWGLGSNQPHHF.

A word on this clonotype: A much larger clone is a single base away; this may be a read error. CDR3: CSVWTRENYGYTF. In nucleotides, the CDR3 is TGCAGCGTTTGGACAAGGGAGAACTATGGCTACACCTTC. The V and J genes are TRBV29-1 and TRBJ1-2, with a tentative D call TRBD1 (5 bases). Germline V CDR1 and CDR2: SQVTM, ANQGSEA. Trimming left V 5 bases short and J 2 bases short, with 12 bases between. This CDR3 has 13 residues.

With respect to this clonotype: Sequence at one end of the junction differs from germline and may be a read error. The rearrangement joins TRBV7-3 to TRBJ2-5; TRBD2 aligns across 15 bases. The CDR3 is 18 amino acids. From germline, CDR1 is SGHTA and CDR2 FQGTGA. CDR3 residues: CTSSLPGPGLAGGETQYF. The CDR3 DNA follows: TGTACCAGCAGCTTACCCGGACCGGGACTAGCGGGAGGAGAGACCCAGTACTTC.

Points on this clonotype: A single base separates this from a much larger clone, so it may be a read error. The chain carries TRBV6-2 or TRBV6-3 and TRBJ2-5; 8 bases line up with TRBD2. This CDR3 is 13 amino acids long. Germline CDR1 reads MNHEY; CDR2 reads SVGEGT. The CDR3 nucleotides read TGTGTCAGCAAGGTAGCGGGATCGGAGACCCAGTACTTC. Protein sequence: CVSKVAGSETQYF.

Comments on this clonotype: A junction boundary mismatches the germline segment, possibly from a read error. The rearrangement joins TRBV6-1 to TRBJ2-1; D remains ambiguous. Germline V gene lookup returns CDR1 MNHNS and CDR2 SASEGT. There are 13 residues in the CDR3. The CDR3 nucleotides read TGTGCCAGCAGTGATGCGCGTAGGAATGAGCAGTCCTTC. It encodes CASSDARRNEQSF.

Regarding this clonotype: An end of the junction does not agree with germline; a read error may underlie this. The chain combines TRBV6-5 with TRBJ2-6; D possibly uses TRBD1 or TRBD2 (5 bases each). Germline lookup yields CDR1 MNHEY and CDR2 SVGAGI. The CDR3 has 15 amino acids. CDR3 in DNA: TGTGCCAGCAGTCGGGACGCCTCTGGGGCCAACGTCCTGAGCTTC. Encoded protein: CASSRDASGANVLSF.

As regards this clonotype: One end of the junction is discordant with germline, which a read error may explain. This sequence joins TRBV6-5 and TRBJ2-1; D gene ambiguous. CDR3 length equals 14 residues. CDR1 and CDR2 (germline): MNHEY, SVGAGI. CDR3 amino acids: CASNYLDGSNEQFF. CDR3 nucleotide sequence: TGTGCCAGCAATTACTTGGACGGTAGCAATGAGCAGTTCTTC.

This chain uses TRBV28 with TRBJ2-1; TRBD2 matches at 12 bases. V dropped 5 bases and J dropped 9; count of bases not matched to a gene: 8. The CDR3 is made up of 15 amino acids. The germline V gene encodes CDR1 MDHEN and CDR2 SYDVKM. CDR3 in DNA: TGTGCCAGCAGTGAGCTAGCGGGAGGGGGTAGTGAGCAGTTCTTC. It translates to CASSELAGGGSEQFF.

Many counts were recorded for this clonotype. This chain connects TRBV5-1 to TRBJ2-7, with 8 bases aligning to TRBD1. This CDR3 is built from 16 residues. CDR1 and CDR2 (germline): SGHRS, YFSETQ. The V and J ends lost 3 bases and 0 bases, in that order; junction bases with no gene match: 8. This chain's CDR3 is CASSWGGQGLSYEQYF. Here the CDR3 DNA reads TGCGCCAGCAGCTGGGGAGGACAGGGACTCTCCTACGAGCAGTACTTC.

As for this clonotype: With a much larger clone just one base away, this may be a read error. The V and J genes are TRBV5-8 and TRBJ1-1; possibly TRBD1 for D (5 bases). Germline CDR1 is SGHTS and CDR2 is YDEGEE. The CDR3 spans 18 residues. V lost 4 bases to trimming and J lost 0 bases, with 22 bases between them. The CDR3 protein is CASSHMTASRYMNTEAFF. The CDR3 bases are TGTGCCAGCAGCCACATGACAGCTAGTCGTTACATGAACACTGAAGCTTTCTTT.

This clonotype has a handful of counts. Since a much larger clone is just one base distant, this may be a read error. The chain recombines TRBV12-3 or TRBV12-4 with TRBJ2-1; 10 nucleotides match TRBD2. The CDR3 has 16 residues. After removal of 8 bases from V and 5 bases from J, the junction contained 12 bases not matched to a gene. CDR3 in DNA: TGTGCCAGCGGGAAGGGACTAGCGAGTTACGACAATGAGCAGTTCTTC. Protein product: CASGKGLASYDNEQFF.

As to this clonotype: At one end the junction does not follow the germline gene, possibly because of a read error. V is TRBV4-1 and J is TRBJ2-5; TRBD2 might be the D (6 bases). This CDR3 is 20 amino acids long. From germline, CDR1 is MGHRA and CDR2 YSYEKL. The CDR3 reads CASSQDETGVGPTYQETQYF. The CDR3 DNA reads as TGCGCCAGTAGCCAAGATGAAACGGGAGTTGGCCCTACCTACCAAGAGACCCAGTACTTC.

CDR3 amino acids: CASSTGPSAVYEQFF. CDR3 nucleotide sequence: TGTGCCAGCAGCACCGGCCCTAGCGCGGTCTATGAGCAGTTCTTC. The rearrangement links TRBV7-8 to TRBJ2-1; a weak D match, TRBD2 (6 bases). The V end lost 5 bases, the J end lost 8 bases, and 19 bases lay between the germline ends. The germline V gene has CDR1 SGHVS and CDR2 FQNEAQ. There are 15 residues in the CDR3.

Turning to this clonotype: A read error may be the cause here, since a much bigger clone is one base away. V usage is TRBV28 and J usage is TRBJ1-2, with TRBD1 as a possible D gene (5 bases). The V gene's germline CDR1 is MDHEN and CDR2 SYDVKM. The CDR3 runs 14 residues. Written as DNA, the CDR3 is TGTGCCAGCAGTTTAGGCTACGGGGCCTATGGCTTCACCTTC. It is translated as CASSLGYGAYGFTF.

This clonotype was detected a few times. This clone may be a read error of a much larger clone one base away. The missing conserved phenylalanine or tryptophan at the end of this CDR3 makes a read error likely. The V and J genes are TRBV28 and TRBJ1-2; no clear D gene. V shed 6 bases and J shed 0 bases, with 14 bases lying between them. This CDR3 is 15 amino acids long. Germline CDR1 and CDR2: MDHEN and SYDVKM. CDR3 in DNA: TGTGCCAGCAGCAAGGGCCAGATTACTAACTATGGCTACACCCTC. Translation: CASSKGQITNYGYTL.

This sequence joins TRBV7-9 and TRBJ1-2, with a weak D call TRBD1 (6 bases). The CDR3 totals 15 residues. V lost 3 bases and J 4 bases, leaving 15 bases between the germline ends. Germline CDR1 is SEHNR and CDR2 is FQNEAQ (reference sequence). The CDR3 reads CASSFSRGDGYGYTF. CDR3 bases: TGTGCCAGCAGCTTCTCTAGGGGGGACGGCTATGGCTACACCTTC.

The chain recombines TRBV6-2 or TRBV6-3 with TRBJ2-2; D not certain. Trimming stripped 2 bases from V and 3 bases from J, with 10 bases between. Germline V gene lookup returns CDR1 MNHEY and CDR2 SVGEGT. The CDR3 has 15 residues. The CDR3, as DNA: TGTGCCAGCAGTTACAACAGAGTAGACACCGGGGAGCTGTTTTTT. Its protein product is CASSYNRVDTGELFF.

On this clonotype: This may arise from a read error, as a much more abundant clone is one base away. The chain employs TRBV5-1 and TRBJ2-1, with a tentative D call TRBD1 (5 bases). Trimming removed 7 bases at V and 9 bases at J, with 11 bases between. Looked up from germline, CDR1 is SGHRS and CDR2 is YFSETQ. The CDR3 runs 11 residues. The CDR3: CASGVQGEQFF. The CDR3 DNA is TGCGCCAGCGGCGTCCAGGGTGAGCAGTTCTTC.

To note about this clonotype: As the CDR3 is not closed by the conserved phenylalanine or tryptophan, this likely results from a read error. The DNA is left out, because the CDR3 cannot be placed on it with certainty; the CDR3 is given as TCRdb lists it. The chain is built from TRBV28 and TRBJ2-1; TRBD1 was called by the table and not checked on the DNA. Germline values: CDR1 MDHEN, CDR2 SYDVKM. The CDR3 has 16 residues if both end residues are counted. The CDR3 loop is CASSPLEAASYNEQLL.

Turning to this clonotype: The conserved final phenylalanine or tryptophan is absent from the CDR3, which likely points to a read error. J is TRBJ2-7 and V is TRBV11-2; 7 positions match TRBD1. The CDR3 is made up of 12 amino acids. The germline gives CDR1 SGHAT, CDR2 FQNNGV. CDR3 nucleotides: TGCGCCAGCAGCCAGACAGGGCCCGAGCAGTACATC. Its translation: CASSQTGPEQYI.

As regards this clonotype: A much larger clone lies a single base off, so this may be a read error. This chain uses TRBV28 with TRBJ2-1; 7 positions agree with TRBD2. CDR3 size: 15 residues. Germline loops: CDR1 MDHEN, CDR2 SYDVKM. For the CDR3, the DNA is TGTGCCAGCACTGGACTAGGGAGCTCCTTCAATGAGCAGTTCTTC. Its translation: CASTGLGSSFNEQFF.